The sequence of this TCR beta chain was determined in a study of T cell responses to AZD1222 COVID-19 vaccine. This CDR3 comprises 15 residues. Germline CDR1 SNHLY, CDR2 FYNNEI. Trimming at V came to 6 bases and at J to 1 base, leaving 7 bases not matched to a gene. Here immunoSEQ multiplex PCR was the method, and the copy in TCRdb shows in-frame clones only, minus some. This table has about 75,000 clones, approximately 90% appearing once. Specimen: peripheral blood, collected 28 days after the second dose of the MenACWY control vaccine. The chain recombines TRBV2 with TRBJ2-5; TRBD1 matches at 8 bases. The receptor's source is an adult who received the MenACWY meningococcal vaccine as a control. The CDR3 is CASSAGQGRQETQYF. The CDR3 DNA is TGTGCCAGCAGCGCCGGACAGGGCCGCCAAGAGACCCAGTACTTC. Filled out from reference TRBV2 and TRBJ2-5, the complete variable domain reads EPEVTQTPSHQVTQMGQEVILRCVPISNHLYFYWYRQILGQKVEFLVSFYNNEISEKSEIFDDQFSVERPDGSNFTLKIRSTKLEDSAMYFCASSAGQGRQETQYFGPGTRLLVL.